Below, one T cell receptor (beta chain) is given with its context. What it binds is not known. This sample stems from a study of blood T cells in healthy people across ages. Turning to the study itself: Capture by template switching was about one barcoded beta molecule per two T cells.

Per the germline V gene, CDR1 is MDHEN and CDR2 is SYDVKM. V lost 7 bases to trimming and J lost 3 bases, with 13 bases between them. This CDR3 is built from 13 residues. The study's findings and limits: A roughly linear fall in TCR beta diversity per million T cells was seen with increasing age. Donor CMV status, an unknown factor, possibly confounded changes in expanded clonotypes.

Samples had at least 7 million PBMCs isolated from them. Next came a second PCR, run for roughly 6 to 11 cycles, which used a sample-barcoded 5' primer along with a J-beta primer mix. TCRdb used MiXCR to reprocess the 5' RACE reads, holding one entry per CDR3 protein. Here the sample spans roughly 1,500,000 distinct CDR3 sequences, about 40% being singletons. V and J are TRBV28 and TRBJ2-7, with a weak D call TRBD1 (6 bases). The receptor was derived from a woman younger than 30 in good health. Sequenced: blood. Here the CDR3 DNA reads TGTGCCAGCACCGCCGGCAGGGGCTACGAGCAGTACTTC. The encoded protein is CASTAGRGYEQYF. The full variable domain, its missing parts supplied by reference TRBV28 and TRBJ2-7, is DVKVTQSSRYLVKRTGEKVFLECVQDMDHENMFWYRQDPGLGLRLIYFSYDVKMKEKGDIPEGYSVSREKKERFSLILESASTNQTSMYLCASTAGRGYEQYFGPGTRLTVT.